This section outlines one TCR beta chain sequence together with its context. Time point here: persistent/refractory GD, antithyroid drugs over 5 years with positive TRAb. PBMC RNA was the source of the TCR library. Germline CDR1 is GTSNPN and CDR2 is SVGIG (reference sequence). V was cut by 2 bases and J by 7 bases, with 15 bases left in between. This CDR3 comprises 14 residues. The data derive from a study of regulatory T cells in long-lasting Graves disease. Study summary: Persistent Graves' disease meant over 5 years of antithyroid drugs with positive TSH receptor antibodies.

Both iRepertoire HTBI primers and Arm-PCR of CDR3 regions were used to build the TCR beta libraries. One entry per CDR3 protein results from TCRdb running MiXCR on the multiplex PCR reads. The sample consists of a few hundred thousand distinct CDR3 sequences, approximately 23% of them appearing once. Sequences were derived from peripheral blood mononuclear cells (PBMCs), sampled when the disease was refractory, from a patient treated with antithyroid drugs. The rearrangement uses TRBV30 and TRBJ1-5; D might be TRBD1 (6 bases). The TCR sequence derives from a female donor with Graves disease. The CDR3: CAWSFGGAKQPQHF. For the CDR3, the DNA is TGTGCCTGGAGTTTTGGGGGCGCAAAACAGCCCCAGCATTTT.